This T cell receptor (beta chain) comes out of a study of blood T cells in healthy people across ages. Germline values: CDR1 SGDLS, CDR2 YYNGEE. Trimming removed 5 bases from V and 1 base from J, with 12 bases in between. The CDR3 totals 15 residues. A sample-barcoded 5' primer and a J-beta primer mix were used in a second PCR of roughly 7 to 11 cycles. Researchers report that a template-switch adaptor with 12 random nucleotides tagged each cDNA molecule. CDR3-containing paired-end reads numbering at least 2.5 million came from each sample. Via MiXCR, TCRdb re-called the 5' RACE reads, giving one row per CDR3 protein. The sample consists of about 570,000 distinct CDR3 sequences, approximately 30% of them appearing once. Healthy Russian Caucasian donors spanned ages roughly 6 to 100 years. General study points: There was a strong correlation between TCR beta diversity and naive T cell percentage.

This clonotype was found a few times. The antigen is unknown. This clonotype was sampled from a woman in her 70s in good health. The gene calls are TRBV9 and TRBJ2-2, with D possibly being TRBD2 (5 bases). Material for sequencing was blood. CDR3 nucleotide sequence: TGTGCCAGCAGTGCAAGCGGAGTGAACACCGGGGAGCTGTTTTTT. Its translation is CASSASGVNTGELFF.